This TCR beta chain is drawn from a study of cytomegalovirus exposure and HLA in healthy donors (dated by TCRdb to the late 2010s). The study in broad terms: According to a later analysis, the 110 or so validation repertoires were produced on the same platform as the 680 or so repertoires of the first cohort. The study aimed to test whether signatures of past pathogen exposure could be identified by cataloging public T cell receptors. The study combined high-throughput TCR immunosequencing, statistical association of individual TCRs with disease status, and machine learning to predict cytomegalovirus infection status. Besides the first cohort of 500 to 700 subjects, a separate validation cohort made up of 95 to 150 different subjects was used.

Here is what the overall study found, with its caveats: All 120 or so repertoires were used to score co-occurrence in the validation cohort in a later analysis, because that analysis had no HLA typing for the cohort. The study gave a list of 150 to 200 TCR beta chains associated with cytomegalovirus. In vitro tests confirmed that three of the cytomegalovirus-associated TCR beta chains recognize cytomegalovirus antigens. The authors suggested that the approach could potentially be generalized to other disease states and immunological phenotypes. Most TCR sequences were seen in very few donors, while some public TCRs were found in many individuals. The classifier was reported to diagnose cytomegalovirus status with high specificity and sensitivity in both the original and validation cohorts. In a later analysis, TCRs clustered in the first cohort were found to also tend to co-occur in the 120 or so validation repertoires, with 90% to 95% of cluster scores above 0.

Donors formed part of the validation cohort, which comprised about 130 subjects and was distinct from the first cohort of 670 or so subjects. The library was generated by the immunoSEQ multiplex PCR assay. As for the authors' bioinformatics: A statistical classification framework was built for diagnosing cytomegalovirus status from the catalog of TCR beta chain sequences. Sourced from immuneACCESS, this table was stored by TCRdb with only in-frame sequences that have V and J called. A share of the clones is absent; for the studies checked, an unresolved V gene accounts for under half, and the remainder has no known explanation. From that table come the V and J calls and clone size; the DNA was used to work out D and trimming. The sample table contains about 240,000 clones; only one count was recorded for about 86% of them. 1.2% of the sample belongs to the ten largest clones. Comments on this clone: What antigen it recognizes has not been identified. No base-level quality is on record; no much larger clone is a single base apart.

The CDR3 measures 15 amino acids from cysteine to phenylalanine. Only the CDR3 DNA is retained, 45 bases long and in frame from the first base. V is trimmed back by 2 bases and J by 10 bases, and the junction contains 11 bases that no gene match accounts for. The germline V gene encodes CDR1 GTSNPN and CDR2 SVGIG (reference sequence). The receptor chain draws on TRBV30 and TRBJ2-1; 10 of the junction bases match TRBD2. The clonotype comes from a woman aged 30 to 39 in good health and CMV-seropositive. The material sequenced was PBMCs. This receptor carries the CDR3 CAWSPTSGIGGEQFF. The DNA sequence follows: TGTGCCTGGAGTCCTACTAGCGGGATAGGGGGGGAGCAGTTCTTC.